This T cell receptor (beta chain) was documented in a study of T cell responses to AZD1222 COVID-19 vaccine (dated by TCRdb to the early 2020s). Describing the broader study: Because spike-specific TCR depth and breadth did not differ between the two schedules, AZD1222 recipients who got a second dose at roughly 4 weeks were pooled with those who got a second dose at roughly 12 weeks. Trial participants were enrolled by age into subgroups of 18-55, 56-69 and 70-plus years, and around 150, 29 and 61 TCR-sequenced participants, respectively, were included in these subgroups. TCR sequencing covered more than 230 trial participants: around 210 given two doses of AZD1222 and 26 given two doses of MenACWY control vaccine. Overall study results and their limits: Most participants were white British and females outnumbered males, and the authors suggested that clonal diversity may have been underestimated. Because no day 14 peak-response samples were available, repertoires were characterized only after the peak T cell response. Conclusions about previously exposed vaccinees are limited, since just a handful of AZD1222 recipients were seropositive for SARS-CoV-2 at baseline. After two AZD1222 doses, both the breadth and the depth of spike-specific TCRs were significantly higher than at day 0 and than in MenACWY recipients. Epitopes outside the regions mutated in the B.1.351 and B.1.1.7 variants were reportedly recognized by nearly half of the unique spike-specific TCRs. Vaccine-associated CD4 TCRs spanned the whole spike protein, with dominant responses in regions 160-218 and 743-854. In the small 56-69-year group, the increase in depth fell short of significance, most likely because of low power.

The CDR3 spans 13 residues, from the cysteine through the phenylalanine. Just CDR3 DNA is preserved here, 39 bases in frame from base 1. The germline ends are 12 bases apart after V is trimmed by 8 bases and J by 4 bases. Sequences SNHLY (CDR1) and FYNNEI (CDR2) are obtained from the germline V gene. The time point label, read with the paper, signifies: baseline before first vaccination. Vaccinee samples came from UK trials COV001 and COV002, including a single-blind randomized controlled phase 2/3 trial of AZD1222 (ChAdOx1 nCoV-19) in healthy adults. For TCRbeta chain sequencing, PBMC samples were collected from trial participants at day 0 and at day 28 after the second dose. The CDR3 regions of human TCRbeta chains were subjected to immunosequencing. From the authors' description of their analysis: Repertoire TCRs were checked for matches against a reference library of SARS-CoV-2-specific TCRs that had been generated using the MIRA antigen-specificity platform. Breadth was defined as the fraction of unique TCRs that were SARS-CoV-2-associated. Depth was defined as the fraction of total T cells that were SARS-CoV-2-associated. Using the MIRA data, every spike-specific TCR was mapped to the spike region that the TCR reacted to and assigned to either a CD4 or a CD8 class. Log10-transformed breadth and depth values were compared by one-way ANOVA with Sidak's multiple comparisons tests. Held by TCRdb, this immuneACCESS table contains in-frame sequences only and omits some clones. Under half of the omission traces to an unresolved V gene where checked; the cause of the rest is unknown. The V and J calls and clone size are taken from that table; D and trimming were inferred from the DNA. This sample has 150,000 or so clones in its table, and about 90% of those were observed once. The ten largest clones represent 1.3% to 1.5% of the sample.

Comment on this clone: Its antigen has not been determined. Base qualities are not recorded, but no much larger clone differs from it by a single base.

The chain links TRBV2 with TRBJ2-1; the D gene is possibly TRBD1 or TRBD2, each agreeing over 5 bases. The clonotype was recovered from an adult in good health. The input for sequencing was peripheral blood, taken on day 0 of AZD1222 vaccination. CDR3 sequence: CASRGDVYNEQFF. The DNA sequence is as follows: TGTGCCAGCCGAGGGGACGTATACAATGAGCAGTTCTTC.